This TCR beta chain was recorded in a study of blood T cells in healthy people across ages. Study findings and constraints: Per million T cells, TCR beta diversity dropped about linearly as age rose.

A second PCR, run for about 7 to 11 cycles, used a sample-barcoded 5' primer plus a J-beta primer mix. Every single cDNA molecule received a tag from a template-switch adaptor with 12 random nucleotides. TCRdb redid the calling of the 5' RACE reads with MiXCR, one entry per CDR3 protein. The sample consists of 1 million or so distinct CDR3 sequences, less than 50% of them appearing once. This CDR3 spans 15 amino acids. The germline V gene has CDR1 SGHTA and CDR2 FQGNSA. V lost 5 bases to trimming and J lost 2 bases; unmatched junction nucleotides: 7. Points on this clonotype: What it recognizes is unknown.

PBMCs were isolated at a quantity of at least 6.5 million per sample. RNA extraction gave at least 5 micrograms of total RNA per sample. The chain joins TRBV7-2 to TRBJ2-3; 7 nucleotides line up with TRBD1. The receptor was derived from a woman in her fifties or sixties in good health. Source material: blood. CDR3 DNA: TGTGCCAGCAGCGTAACGGGACAGTCCACAGATACGCAGTATTTT. Its protein product is CASSVTGQSTDTQYF.